The 2 T cell receptor beta chains listed next were all sequenced from one sample in a study of response to subunit inactivated influenza vaccine. TCRdb ran MiXCR on the RT-PCR reads and lists one entry per CDR3 protein. The data hold under 550,000 distinct CDR3 sequences, with approximately 7.7% observed a single time. Here the sequenced sample was PBMCs from blood, taken roughly 24 months after vaccination. Receptor source: a man aged 50 to 69 who received an inactivated influenza vaccine.

This clonotype was seen many times. The chain links TRBV5-1 to TRBJ2-1; 9 nucleotides align to TRBD2. The CDR3 is 16 amino acids. Germline CDR1 SGHRS, CDR2 YFSETQ. J gave up 6 bases and V 1 base, and 8 bases lay outside the gene matches. CDR3 residues: CASSLSFSGSFNEQFF. Here the CDR3 DNA reads TGCGCCAGCAGCTTGTCCTTTAGCGGGAGCTTCAATGAGCAGTTCTTC. Full variable domain (missing parts from reference TRBV5-1 and TRBJ2-1): KAGVTQTPRYLIKTRGQQVTLSCSPISGHRSVSWYQQTPGQGLQFLFEYFSETQRNKGNFPGRFSGRQFSNSRSEMNVSTLELGDSALYLCASSLSFSGSFNEQFFGPGTRLTVL.

This clonotype was counted only a few times. This sequence joins TRBV5-1 and TRBJ2-5; D remains unclear. CDR3 length: 14 residues. V lost 3 bases, J lost 4 bases, and 13 bases lay in between. Germline values: CDR1 SGHRS, CDR2 YFSETQ. CDR3 coding DNA: TGCGCCAGCAGCTCCGCCACAGTGGGAGAGACCCAGTACTTC. Its translation is CASSSATVGETQYF.